This entry lists 21 T cell receptor beta chains sequenced from one sample in a study of T cell responses to AZD1222 COVID-19 vaccine. TCRdb's table, derived via immunoSEQ multiplex PCR, lists solely in-frame clones and lacks some. Of 150,000 to 200,000 clones in the sample, roughly nine tenths were seen once. The source material was peripheral blood, sampled on day 0 of AZD1222 vaccination. The receptors come from an adult in good health.

The chain recombines TRBV19 with TRBJ1-5, with TRBD1 matching 10 bases. The germline gives CDR1 LNHDA, CDR2 SQIVND (reference sequence). J gave up 5 bases and V 4 bases, and 11 bases lay outside the gene matches. This CDR3 region has 17 residues. CDR3 in DNA: TGTGCCAGTAGTACGGCTGCCGGGACAGGGGTCCATCAGCCCCAGCATTTT. Translating it yields CASSTAAGTGVHQPQHF.

The V and J genes are TRBV28 and TRBJ2-3; 9 bases map to TRBD1. Germline lookup yields CDR1 MDHEN and CDR2 SYDVKM. The CDR3 totals 14 residues. J was trimmed by 3 bases and V by 5 bases; bases with no gene match: 3. The CDR3 region has the DNA TGTGCCAGCAGTATCGGGACAGGGACAGATACGCAGTATTTT. Amino acid sequence: CASSIGTGTDTQYF.

This chain uses TRBV3-1 (or the pseudogene TRBV3-2) with TRBJ1-1, with a tentative D call TRBD1 (6 bases). This CDR3 spans 16 amino acids. CDR1 LGHDT and CDR2 YNNKEL come from the germline V gene (reference sequence). The V gene lost 4 bases and the J gene lost 0 bases, with 15 bases spanning the gap. The CDR3 loop is CASSPRTVPMNTEAFF. DNA for the CDR3: TGTGCCAGCAGCCCCCGGACAGTGCCTATGAACACTGAAGCTTTCTTT.

The chain recombines TRBV14 with TRBJ2-5, with TRBD2 matching over 10 bases. The CDR3 has 16 amino acids. J was trimmed by 3 bases and V by 1 base; bases with no gene match: 5. Germline lookup yields CDR1 SGHDN and CDR2 FVKESK. This CDR3 reads CASSQVSSGREETQYF. DNA of the CDR3: TGTGCCAGCAGCCAAGTATCCAGCGGGAGGGAAGAGACCCAGTACTTC.

The chain recombines TRBV27 with TRBJ2-1, with D possibly being TRBD2 (6 bases). Germline values: CDR1 MNHEY, CDR2 SMNVEV (reference sequence). The CDR3 runs 14 residues. Trimming left V 3 bases short and J 5 bases short, with 11 bases between. The CDR3 nucleotides read TGTGCCAGCAGTTTTAGCGGAGTAAACAATGAGCAGTTCTTC. This translates into CASSFSGVNNEQFF.

The chain uses TRBV29-1 and TRBJ2-5, with 7 nucleotides matching TRBD2. The CDR3 has 12 residues. Losses at the gene ends were 4 bases for V and 2 bases for J; bases not matched to a gene: 1. Germline V gives CDR1 SQVTM, CDR2 ANQGSEA. CDR3 loop: CSVGGGQETQYF. The CDR3 bases are TGCAGCGTTGGGGGGGGGCAAGAGACCCAGTACTTC.

The rearrangement links TRBV6-5 to TRBJ1-2; 8 positions match TRBD1. V trimming: 8 bases; J trimming: 7 bases; junction bases outside the gene matches: 6. Germline lookup yields CDR1 MNHEY and CDR2 SVGAGI. CDR3 length equals 12 residues. CDR3 region: CASEGDRFGYTF. CDR3 bases: TGTGCCAGCGAGGGGGACAGGTTTGGCTACACCTTC.

V gene TRBV4-1 combines with J gene TRBJ1-4; D may be TRBD1 (5 bases). This CDR3 is 14 amino acids long. Germline V CDR1 and CDR2: MGHRA, YSYEKL. V was shortened by 1 base and J by 5 bases, with 8 bases between the two germline ends. The CDR3 nucleotides are TGCGCCAGCAGCCAAGTACAGGACAATGAAAAACTGTTTTTT. Translating it yields CASSQVQDNEKLFF.

The chain combines TRBV5-1 with TRBJ2-7, with 7 nucleotides matching TRBD1. Trimming at V came to 1 base and at J to 0 bases, leaving 4 bases not matched to a gene. CDR1 is SGHRS and CDR2 is YFSETQ in the germline V gene. This CDR3 comprises 15 residues. CDR3 bases: TGCGCCAGCAGCTTGACGACAGGGACCTCCTACGAGCAGTACTTC. Its protein is CASSLTTGTSYEQYF. The variable domain in full, with the rest retrieved from reference TRBV5-1 and TRBJ2-7, is KAGVTQTPRYLIKTRGQQVTLSCSPISGHRSVSWYQQTPGQGLQFLFEYFSETQRNKGNFPGRFSGRQFSNSRSEMNVSTLELGDSALYLCASSLTTGTSYEQYFGPGTRLTVT.

The V and J genes are TRBV11-3 and TRBJ2-1; D is possibly TRBD1 (6 bases). CDR1 is SGHNT, CDR2 YENEEA, per germline. The CDR3 spans 14 residues. The germline V and J ends were trimmed by 0 bases and 9 bases, with 12 bases remaining between them. CDR3 sequence: CASSLETQGGEQFF. Here the CDR3 DNA reads TGTGCCAGCAGCTTAGAGACACAGGGTGGTGAGCAGTTCTTC.

The chain uses TRBV11-2 and TRBJ1-1; no definite D call. Trimming pared 5 bases from V and 1 base from J, leaving 11 bases between. CDR3 size: 14 residues. Germline loops: CDR1 SGHAT, CDR2 FQNNGV. In DNA, the CDR3 is TGTGCCAGCAGCCGAAGGCCGCAGAACACTGAAGCTTTCTTT. It specifies CASSRRPQNTEAFF.

This chain links TRBV6-6 with TRBJ2-1, with 8 bases identical to TRBD1. CDR3 length equals 16 residues. The germline V gene has CDR1 MNHNY and CDR2 SVGAGI (reference sequence). The junction had 4 bases not matched to a gene; V was cut back by 1 base and J by 2 bases. The CDR3 loop reads CASSYYGQGPYNEQFF. The CDR3 DNA reads TGTGCCAGCAGTTACTATGGACAGGGCCCCTACAATGAGCAGTTCTTC.

The chain uses TRBV11-3 and TRBJ1-1, with a possible D match to TRBD1 (6 bases). The V end lost 6 bases, the J end lost 4 bases, and 12 bases lay between the germline ends. CDR3 length: 13 amino acids. CDR1 and CDR2 from the germline V gene are SGHNT and YENEEA. CDR3 amino acids: CASSSTGSTEAFF. The CDR3 DNA is TGTGCCAGCAGTTCTACAGGGTCCACTGAAGCTTTCTTT.

This chain links TRBV7-2 with TRBJ2-5; no definite D call. Trimming removed 3 bases at V and 3 bases at J, with 11 bases between. This CDR3 contains 14 residues. Germline CDR1 is SGHTA and CDR2 is FQGNSA. The CDR3 sequence is CASSLPRTKETQYF. CDR3 in DNA: TGTGCCAGCAGCTTGCCACGGACCAAAGAGACCCAGTACTTC.

CDR3 DNA sequence: TGTGCCAGCAGGCGGATCCCCGAACTAGCTACAGATACGCAGTATTTT. Its translation: CASRRIPELATDTQYF. The V gene is TRBV5-4, the J gene TRBJ2-3, with a tentative D call TRBD2 (6 bases). The CDR3 length is 16 residues. Germline CDR1 SGHNT, CDR2 YYREEE (reference sequence). V was cut by 5 bases and J by 3 bases, with 19 bases left in between.

The chain has TRBV19 and TRBJ1-6, with 11 bases fitting TRBD1. CDR3 size: 17 residues. The ends lost 3 bases at V and 7 bases at J; junction bases unmatched: 8. The germline gives CDR1 LNHDA, CDR2 SQIVND (reference sequence). The CDR3 DNA reads TGTGCCAGTAGTATCCCCCGGACAGGGGGCGAGAATTCACCCCTCCACTTT. Its translation is CASSIPRTGGENSPLHF.

The V gene is TRBV11-2, the J gene TRBJ2-4; D is ambiguous. The V and J ends lost 0 bases and 6 bases respectively, with 6 bases between them. The CDR3 is 13 residues long. In germline, CDR1 is SGHAT, CDR2 FQNNGV. As DNA, the CDR3 is TGTGCCAGCAGCTTAGACAGGAGAAACATTCAGTACTTC. It codes for CASSLDRRNIQYF.

The chain uses TRBV6-5 and TRBJ2-3; D gene uncertain. Germline V CDR1 and CDR2: MNHEY, SVGAGI. V gave up 4 bases and J gave up 6 bases, with 11 bases separating them. This CDR3 spans 13 amino acids. This chain's CDR3 is CASSFTLSDTQYF. CDR3 in DNA: TGTGCCAGCAGTTTCACCCTTTCGGATACGCAGTATTTT.

The chain uses TRBV2 and TRBJ1-6; D remains ambiguous. Between the trimmed V and J ends, which lost 8 bases and 7 bases, there was a span of 15 bases. Germline V gives CDR1 SNHLY, CDR2 FYNNEI. CDR3 length: 14 amino acids. The chain's CDR3 is CASARPLTNSPLHF. Here the CDR3 DNA reads TGTGCCAGCGCCCGACCCCTGACCAATTCACCCCTCCACTTT.

The V gene is TRBV5-1, the J gene TRBJ2-2; 11 bases agree with TRBD2. This CDR3 has 15 amino acids. J gave up 10 bases and V 4 bases, and 9 bases lay outside the gene matches. Germline CDR1 reads SGHRS; CDR2 reads YFSETQ. The CDR3 spells CASSGSGRAFVELFF. As DNA, the CDR3 is TGCGCCAGCAGCGGTAGCGGGAGGGCCTTCGTGGAGCTGTTTTTT.

This chain uses TRBV28 with TRBJ2-3, with D possibly TRBD1 on 5 matching bases. Germline V lookup: CDR1 MDHEN, CDR2 SYDVKM. V was cut by 6 bases and J by 0 bases, with 7 bases left in between. This CDR3 spans 13 amino acids. The DNA for the CDR3 is TGTGCCAGCAGACAGGATAGCACAGATACGCAGTATTTT. This gives the protein CASRQDSTDTQYF.